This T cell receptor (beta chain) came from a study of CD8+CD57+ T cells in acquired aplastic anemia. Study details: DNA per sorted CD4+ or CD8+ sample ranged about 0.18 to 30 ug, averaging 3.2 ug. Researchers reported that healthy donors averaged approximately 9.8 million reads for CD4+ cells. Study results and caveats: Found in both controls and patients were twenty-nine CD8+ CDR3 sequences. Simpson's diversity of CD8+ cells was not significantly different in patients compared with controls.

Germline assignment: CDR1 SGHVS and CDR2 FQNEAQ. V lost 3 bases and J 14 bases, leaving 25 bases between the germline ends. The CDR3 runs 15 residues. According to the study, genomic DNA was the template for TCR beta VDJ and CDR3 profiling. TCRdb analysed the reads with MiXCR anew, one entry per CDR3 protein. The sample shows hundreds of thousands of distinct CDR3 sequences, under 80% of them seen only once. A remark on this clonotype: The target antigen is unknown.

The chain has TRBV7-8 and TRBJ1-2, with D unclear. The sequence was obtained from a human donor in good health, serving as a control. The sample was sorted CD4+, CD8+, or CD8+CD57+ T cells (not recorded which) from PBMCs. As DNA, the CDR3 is TGTGCCAGCAGCTTCGTCATTTGGGGAAGCTTTAATCAGACCTTC. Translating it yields CASSFVIWGSFNQTF.